The clone carrying this TCR beta chain has a count of ten or more. Its antigen is as yet unknown. This entry belongs to a study of spatial heterogeneity in lung cancer. Study-level background: The follow-up PBMC samples were sequenced whenever they were available. The median time to follow-up was about two years after resection. Raw sequencing reads included, on average, more than 9.5 appearances of each unique TCR and UMI combination.

Time point noted: blood at routine non-recurrence follow-up after resection. From tumor, nontumor lung or frozen PBMC, whole RNA was taken unsorted for sequencing. Findings and limits, study-wide: Resection saw ubiquitous expanded tumor TCRs appear in blood more than follow-up did.

A unique molecular identifier was attached to every TCR cDNA molecule. In TCRdb, the 5' RACE reads were re-called with MiXCR into one record per CDR3 protein. The sample holds around 47,000 distinct CDR3 sequences, roughly 7.4% seen once. V lost 1 base, J lost 4 bases, and 11 bases lay in between. CDR1 and CDR2 (germline): SEHNR, FQNEAQ (reference sequence). The CDR3 consists of 14 residues. The material sequenced was PBMCs, taken at follow-up. This chain joins TRBV7-9 and TRBJ2-7; D not certain. The receptor's source is a female donor with early-stage non-small cell lung cancer. In DNA, the CDR3 is TGTGCCAGCAGCTTAGTGGCCGGAGATTACGAGCAGTACTTC. This sequence encodes CASSLVAGDYEQYF.